This entry describes one TCR beta chain. Using immunoSEQ multiplex PCR, the repertoire was profiled, and TCRdb retains in-frame clones only, with some absent. The profile shows approximately 90,000 clones, approximately 91% of them singletons. This sample was taken from a study of OX40 agonist ivuxolimab in advanced cancers. The CDR3 covers 20 residues. The germline V and J ends were trimmed by 0 bases and 0 bases, with 18 bases remaining between them. The germline V gene has CDR1 LGHNA and CDR2 YSLEER. This TCR derives from an adult with an advanced solid tumor such as melanoma, head and neck, liver or kidney cancer. Material: CD4+ or CD8+ T cells sorted from blood, obtained in a trial of the OX40 agonist ivuxolimab. The J gene is TRBJ2-6, the V gene TRBV4-3; maybe TRBD2 (5 bases). CDR3 protein: CASSQDWELGVRSGANVLTF. The CDR3 coding sequence is TGCGCCAGCAGCCAAGATTGGGAACTCGGGGTACGCTCTGGGGCCAACGTCCTGACTTTC.